The T cell receptor beta chain under discussion was sequenced for a study of cytotoxic CD8 clonotypes in ibrutinib-treated CLL. Study-level background: On average, each sample had roughly 250,000 productive templates and 94,082 productive rearrangements.

CDR1 and CDR2 from the germline V gene are LNHDA and SQIVND (reference sequence). This CDR3 is built from 14 residues. Trimming pared 3 bases from V and 2 bases from J, leaving 11 bases between. Target depth was 1 in 200,000 to 1 in 1 million T cells, about 10x per clonotype. The table came from immunoSEQ multiplex PCR; TCRdb's copy has only in-frame clones and leaves some out. The table includes approximately 150,000 clones, approximately 80% detected once. Study findings and constraints: Public clonotypes, found uncommonly, either contracted or stayed stable on treatment.

Details on this clone: Its target is not known.

This material consisted of PBMCs, taken after 12 months of ibrutinib treatment. This chain connects TRBV19 to TRBJ2-7, with D possibly being TRBD1 (5 bases). The clonotype comes from a human donor with chronic lymphocytic leukemia. CDR3 sequence (DNA): TGTGCCAGTAGTATTATCGGACAAGCCTACGAGCAGTACTTC. Translation: CASSIIGQAYEQYF.